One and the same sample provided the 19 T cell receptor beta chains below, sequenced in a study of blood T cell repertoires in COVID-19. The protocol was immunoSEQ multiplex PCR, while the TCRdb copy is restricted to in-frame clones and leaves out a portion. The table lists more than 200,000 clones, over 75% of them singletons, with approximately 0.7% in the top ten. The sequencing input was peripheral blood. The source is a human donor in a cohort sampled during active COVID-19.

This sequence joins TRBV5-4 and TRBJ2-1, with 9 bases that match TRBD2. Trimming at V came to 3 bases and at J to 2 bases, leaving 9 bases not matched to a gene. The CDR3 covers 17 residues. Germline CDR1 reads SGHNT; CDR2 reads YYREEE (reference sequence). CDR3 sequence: CASSSRSSGGTYNEQFF. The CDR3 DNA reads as TGTGCCAGCAGCTCCCGGTCGAGCGGGGGGACCTACAATGAGCAGTTCTTC.

The CDR3 DNA reads as TGTGCCACCACCCTCGGCGGGCCCAAGCCCCAGCATTTT. Translating gives CATTLGGPKPQHF. The chain employs TRBV24-1 and TRBJ1-5; no definite D call. Germline CDR1 and CDR2: KGHDR and SFDVKD. V was shortened by 8 bases and J by 8 bases, with 15 bases between the two germline ends. The CDR3 length is 13 residues.

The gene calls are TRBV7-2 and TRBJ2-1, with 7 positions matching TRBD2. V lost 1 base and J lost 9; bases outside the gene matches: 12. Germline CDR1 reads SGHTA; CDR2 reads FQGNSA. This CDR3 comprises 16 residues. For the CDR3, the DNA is TGTGCCAGCAGCTTAGGCCGCGGGGGAAAGTCTAGTGAGCAGTTCTTC. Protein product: CASSLGRGGKSSEQFF.

In nucleotides, the CDR3 is TGTGCCAGCAGCCGGTTTCGGGGGTTTGGCACTGAAGCTTTCTTT. Protein sequence: CASSRFRGFGTEAFF. The V and J genes are TRBV7-2 and TRBJ1-1; D may be TRBD1 (5 bases). CDR1 and CDR2 from the germline V gene are SGHTA and FQGNSA. V was pared by 5 bases and J by 4 bases, with 17 bases between. The CDR3 totals 15 residues.

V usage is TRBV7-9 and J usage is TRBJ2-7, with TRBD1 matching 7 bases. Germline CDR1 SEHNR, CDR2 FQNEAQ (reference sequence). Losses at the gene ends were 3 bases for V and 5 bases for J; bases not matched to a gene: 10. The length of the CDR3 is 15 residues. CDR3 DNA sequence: TGTGCCAGCAGCTTCCCAAGGGGGCCTCGGGACGAGCAGTACTTC. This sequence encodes CASSFPRGPRDEQYF.

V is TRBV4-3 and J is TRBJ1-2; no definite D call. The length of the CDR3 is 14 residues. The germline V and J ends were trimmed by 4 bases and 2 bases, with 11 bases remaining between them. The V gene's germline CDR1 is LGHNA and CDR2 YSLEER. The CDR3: CASSPPGSNYGYTF. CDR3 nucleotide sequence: TGCGCCAGCAGCCCACCGGGATCCAACTATGGCTACACCTTC.

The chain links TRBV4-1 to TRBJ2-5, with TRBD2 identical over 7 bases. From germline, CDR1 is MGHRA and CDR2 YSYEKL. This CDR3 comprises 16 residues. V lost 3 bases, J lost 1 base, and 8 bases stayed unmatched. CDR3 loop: CASSHPPASGQETQYF. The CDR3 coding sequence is TGCGCCAGCAGCCACCCCCCGGCTAGCGGCCAAGAGACCCAGTACTTC.

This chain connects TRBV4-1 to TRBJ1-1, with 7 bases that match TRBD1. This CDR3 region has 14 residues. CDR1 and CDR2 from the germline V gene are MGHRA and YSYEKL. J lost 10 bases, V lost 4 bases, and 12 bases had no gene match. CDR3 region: CASSPMTGNPVAFF. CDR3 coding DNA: TGCGCCAGCAGCCCAATGACAGGGAACCCGGTAGCTTTCTTT.

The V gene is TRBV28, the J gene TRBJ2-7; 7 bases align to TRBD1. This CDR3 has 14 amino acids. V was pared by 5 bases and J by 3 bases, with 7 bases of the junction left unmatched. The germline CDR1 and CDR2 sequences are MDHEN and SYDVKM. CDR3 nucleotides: TGTGCCAGCAGTCTAGGACAGGTCGTCTACGAGCAGTACTTC. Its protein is CASSLGQVVYEQYF.

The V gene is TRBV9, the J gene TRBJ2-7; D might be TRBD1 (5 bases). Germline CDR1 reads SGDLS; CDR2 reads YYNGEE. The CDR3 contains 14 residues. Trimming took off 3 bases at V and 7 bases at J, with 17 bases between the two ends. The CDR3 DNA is TGTGCCAGCAGCGACGGACACCGGGCCTCTGAGCAGTACTTC. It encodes CASSDGHRASEQYF.

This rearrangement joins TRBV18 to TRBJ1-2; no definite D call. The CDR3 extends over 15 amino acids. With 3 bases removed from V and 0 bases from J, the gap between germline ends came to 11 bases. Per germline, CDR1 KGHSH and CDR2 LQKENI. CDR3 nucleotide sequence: TGTGCCAGCTCACCGGCCAGGCAAACTAACTATGGCTACACCTTC. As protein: CASSPARQTNYGYTF.

The CDR3 here is CASSPSGDQGYGYTF. For the CDR3, the DNA is TGTGCCAGCTCACCATCGGGGGATCAGGGCTATGGCTACACCTTC. The chain has TRBV18 and TRBJ1-2; tentatively, D is TRBD1 (5 bases). The CDR3 is 15 residues long. Germline V gene lookup returns CDR1 KGHSH and CDR2 LQKENI. Trimming left V 2 bases short and J 4 bases short, with 14 bases between.

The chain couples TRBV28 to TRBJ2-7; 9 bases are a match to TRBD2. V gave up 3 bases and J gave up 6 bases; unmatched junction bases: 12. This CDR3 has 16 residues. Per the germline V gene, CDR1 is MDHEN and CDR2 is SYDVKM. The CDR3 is CASSFVPLAGLTEQYF. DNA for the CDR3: TGTGCCAGCAGTTTTGTACCCCTAGCGGGATTGACCGAGCAGTACTTC.

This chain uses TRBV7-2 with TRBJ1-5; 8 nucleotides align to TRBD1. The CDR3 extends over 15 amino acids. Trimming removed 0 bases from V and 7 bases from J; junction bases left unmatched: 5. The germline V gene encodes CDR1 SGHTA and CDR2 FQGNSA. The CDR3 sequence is CASSLAPGGRQPQHF. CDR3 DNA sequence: TGTGCCAGCAGCTTAGCGCCAGGGGGCAGGCAGCCCCAGCATTTT.

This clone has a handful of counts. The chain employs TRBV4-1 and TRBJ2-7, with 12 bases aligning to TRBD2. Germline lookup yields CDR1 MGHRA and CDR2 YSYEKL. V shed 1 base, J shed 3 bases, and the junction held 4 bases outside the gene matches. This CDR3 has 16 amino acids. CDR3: CASSQGRTSGDYEQYF. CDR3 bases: TGCGCCAGCAGCCAAGGCCGGACTAGCGGGGACTACGAGCAGTACTTC.

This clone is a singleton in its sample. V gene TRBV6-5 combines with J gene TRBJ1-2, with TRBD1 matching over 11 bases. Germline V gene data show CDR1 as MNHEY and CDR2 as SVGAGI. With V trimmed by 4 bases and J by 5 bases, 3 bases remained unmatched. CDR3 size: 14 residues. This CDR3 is CASSFGQGAYGYTF. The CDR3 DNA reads TGTGCCAGCAGTTTCGGACAGGGGGCGTATGGCTACACCTTC.

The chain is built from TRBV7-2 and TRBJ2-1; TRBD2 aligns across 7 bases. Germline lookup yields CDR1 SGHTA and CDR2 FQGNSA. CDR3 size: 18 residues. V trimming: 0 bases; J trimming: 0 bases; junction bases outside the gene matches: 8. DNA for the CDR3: TGTGCCAGCAGCTTAGCCCATCTTCTAGCGGCCTCCTACAATGAGCAGTTCTTC. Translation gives CASSLAHLLAASYNEQFF.

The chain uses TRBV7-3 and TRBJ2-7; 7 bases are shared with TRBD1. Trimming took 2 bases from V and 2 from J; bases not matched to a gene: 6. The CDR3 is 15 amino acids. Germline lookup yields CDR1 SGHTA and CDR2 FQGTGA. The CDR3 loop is CASSLQAGTAYEQYF. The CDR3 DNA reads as TGTGCCAGCAGCTTACAGGCCGGGACAGCCTACGAGCAGTACTTC. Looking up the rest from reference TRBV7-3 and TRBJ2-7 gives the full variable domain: GAGVSQTPSNKVTEKGKYVELRCDPISGHTALYWYRQSLGQGPEFLIYFQGTGAADDSGLPNDRFFAVRPEGSVSTLKIQRTERGDSAVYLCASSLQAGTAYEQYFGPGTRLTVT.

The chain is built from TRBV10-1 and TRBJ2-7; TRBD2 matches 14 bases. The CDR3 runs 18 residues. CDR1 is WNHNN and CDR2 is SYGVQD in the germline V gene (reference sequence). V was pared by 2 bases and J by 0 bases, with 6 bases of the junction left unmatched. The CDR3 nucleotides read TGCGCCAGCAGTGAGATAGGACTAGCGGGGGGCTTCTCCTACGAGCAGTACTTC. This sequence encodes CASSEIGLAGGFSYEQYF.